These 30 T cell receptor beta chains were sequenced from one sample in a study of CD8+ T cells in alopecia areata. Extraction and reverse transcription of RNA yielded cDNA as the sequencing template. Sequencing used immunoSEQ multiplex PCR; TCRdb keeps in-frame clones, though not all of them. The sample has roughly 200,000 clones; 40% to 55% are singletons. As to treatment: oral pan-JAK inhibitor, 5-10 mg twice daily. The source material was CD4+ T cells sorted from blood, sampled at approximately week 39, from a patient treated with tofacitinib. These receptors originate from a human donor with alopecia areata.

The J gene is TRBJ1-5, the V gene TRBV7-9, with TRBD1 matching 8 bases. J gave up 7 bases and V 5 bases, and 4 bases lay outside the gene matches. Per germline, CDR1 SEHNR and CDR2 FQNEAQ (reference sequence). The CDR3 has 13 amino acids. The CDR3 spells CASSATGDQPQHF. Written as DNA, the CDR3 is TGTGCCAGCAGCGCGACAGGGGACCAGCCCCAGCATTTT.

This rearrangement joins TRBV10-3 to TRBJ2-3, with no clear D. Germline V gene lookup returns CDR1 ENHRY and CDR2 SYGVKD. V was trimmed by 3 bases and J by 0 bases, leaving 1 base between them. There are 12 residues in the CDR3. The CDR3 loop reads CAISESTDTQYF. Here the CDR3 DNA reads TGTGCCATCAGTGAAAGCACAGATACGCAGTATTTT.

The chain has TRBV2 and TRBJ2-2; the D gene could be TRBD1 or TRBD2 (6 bases each). Trimming cost V 4 bases and J 5 bases, with 14 bases left between them. CDR1 SNHLY and CDR2 FYNNEI come from the germline V gene. This CDR3 comprises 15 residues. This CDR3 reads CASSGSGQGTGELFF. Here the CDR3 DNA reads TGTGCCAGCAGTGGGAGCGGGCAGGGGACCGGGGAGCTGTTTTTT. Looking up the rest from reference TRBV2 and TRBJ2-2 gives the full variable domain: EPEVTQTPSHQVTQMGQEVILRCVPISNHLYFYWYRQILGQKVEFLVSFYNNEISEKSEIFDDQFSVERPDGSNFTLKIRSTKLEDSAMYFCASSGSGQGTGELFFGEGSRLTVL.

V gene TRBV7-2 combines with J gene TRBJ2-1; 9 bases are shared with TRBD2. This CDR3 region has 13 residues. From germline, CDR1 is SGHTA and CDR2 FQGNSA. V trimming: 4 bases; J trimming: 8 bases; junction bases outside the gene matches: 3. The CDR3 region is CASSSGLAYEQFF. The CDR3, as DNA: TGTGCCAGCAGCTCGGGACTAGCCTATGAGCAGTTCTTC. Together with reference TRBV7-2 and TRBJ2-1, the CDR3 gives the full variable domain: GAGVSQSPSNKVTEKGKDVELRCDPISGHTALYWYRQSLGQGLEFLIYFQGNSAPDKSGLPSDRFSAERTGGSVSTLTIQRTQQEDSAVYLCASSSGLAYEQFFGPGTRLTVL.

The genes are TRBV29-1 and TRBJ2-6; D is undetermined. V was clipped by 4 bases and J by 2 bases, with 6 bases between them. This CDR3 comprises 13 residues. The germline gives CDR1 SQVTM, CDR2 ANQGSEA. The CDR3 sequence: CSVVSPGANVLTF. The CDR3 nucleotides read TGCAGCGTTGTGAGTCCTGGGGCCAACGTCCTGACTTTC.

This chain links TRBV18 with TRBJ1-2; the D is unclear. The germline V gene has CDR1 KGHSH and CDR2 LQKENI. V lost 0 bases and J lost 2, with 7 bases in between. The CDR3 runs to 14 residues. CDR3 nucleotides: TGTGCCAGCTCACCACCGTCAGAAAACTATGGCTACACCTTC. Its protein is CASSPPSENYGYTF.

Ten or more counts support this clone. The chain carries TRBV7-3 and TRBJ2-1, with D hard to call. From germline, CDR1 is SGHTA and CDR2 FQGTGA. V was shortened by 3 bases and J by 5 bases, with 8 bases between the two germline ends. CDR3 size: 13 residues. Here the CDR3 reads CASSFRPDNEQFF. CDR3 bases: TGTGCCAGCAGCTTTAGACCCGACAATGAGCAGTTCTTC.

The chain combines TRBV7-8 with TRBJ2-7; D is ambiguous. The V gene lost 2 bases and the J gene lost 0 bases, with 11 bases spanning the gap. The length of the CDR3 is 15 residues. Germline V gene data show CDR1 as SGHVS and CDR2 as FQNEAQ. CDR3 nucleotides: TGTGCCAGCAGCTTAAGAGGACCGAGCTCCTACGAGCAGTACTTC. It codes for CASSLRGPSSYEQYF. Full variable domain (rest looked up from reference TRBV7-8 and TRBJ2-7): GAGVSQSPRYKVAKRGQDVALRCDPISGHVSLFWYQQALGQGPEFLTYFQNEAQLDKSGLPSDRFFAERPEGSVSTLKIQRTQQEDSAVYLCASSLRGPSSYEQYFGPGTRLTVT.

This CDR3 is CSVGGTDYGYTF. CDR3 in DNA: TGCAGCGTTGGTGGGACGGACTATGGCTACACCTTC. The chain is built from TRBV29-1 and TRBJ1-2; weak D call: TRBD1 (5 bases). Germline CDR1 SQVTM, CDR2 ANQGSEA. V lost 4 bases and J 3 bases, leaving 9 bases between the germline ends. CDR3 length: 12 residues.

This clone was seen a few times. Here the CDR3 reads CASSQDAGVGNEQFF. The CDR3, as DNA: TGTGCCAGCAGCCAGGACGCGGGAGTCGGTAATGAGCAGTTCTTC. This rearrangement joins TRBV14 to TRBJ2-1, with TRBD2 identical over 7 bases. V lost 3 bases and J lost 7; bases outside the gene matches: 9. The CDR3 consists of 15 residues. CDR1 and CDR2 (germline): SGHDN, FVKESK. Combining the CDR3 with reference TRBV14 and TRBJ2-1 gives the whole variable domain EAGVTQFPSHSVIEKGQTVTLRCDPISGHDNLYWYRRVMGKEIKFLLHFVKESKQDESGMPNNRFLAERTGGTYSTLKVQPAELEDSGVYFCASSQDAGVGNEQFFGPGTRLTVL.

This clone was recorded a few times. V and J are TRBV6-6 and TRBJ2-7; D assignment may be TRBD1 or TRBD2 (5 bases each). V dropped 4 bases and J dropped 2 bases, with 12 bases sitting between them. This CDR3 is 14 amino acids long. Germline V CDR1 and CDR2: MNHNY, SVGAGI (reference sequence). The CDR3 here is CASSLPRDPYEQYF. DNA for the CDR3: TGTGCCAGCAGTTTGCCTAGGGACCCCTACGAGCAGTACTTC.

This chain connects TRBV28 to TRBJ2-1, with 7 bases identical to TRBD1. Trimming at V came to 3 bases and at J to 6 bases, leaving 11 bases not matched to a gene. The V gene's germline CDR1 is MDHEN and CDR2 SYDVKM. The CDR3 contains 16 residues. The CDR3 is CASSLPLRQGSNEQFF. CDR3 nucleotides: TGTGCCAGCAGTTTGCCCCTCCGACAGGGTAGCAATGAGCAGTTCTTC.

The gene calls are TRBV30 and TRBJ2-1; the match to TRBD1 covers 7 bases. From germline, CDR1 is GTSNPN and CDR2 SVGIG (reference sequence). V lost 4 bases to trimming and J lost 8 bases; unmatched junction nucleotides: 17. This CDR3 contains 16 residues. The CDR3 DNA follows: TGTGCCTGGAAAGGAAGGCGCTGGACAGGAGGCGATGAGCAGTTCTTC. Encoded protein: CAWKGRRWTGGDEQFF.

CDR3 in amino acids: CASINDLGQGKHGETQYF. The CDR3 bases are TGTGCCAGCATCAATGACCTGGGGCAGGGAAAGCACGGAGAGACCCAGTACTTC. The chain combines TRBV7-8 with TRBJ2-5; TRBD1 is a possible D gene (5 bases). Trimming stripped 7 bases from V and 4 bases from J, with 28 bases between. The CDR3 sequence is 18 residues long. Germline CDR1 reads SGHVS; CDR2 reads FQNEAQ.

The rearrangement joins TRBV7-9 to TRBJ2-5, with 8 bases aligning to TRBD2. J lost 6 bases, V lost 6 bases, and 15 bases had no gene match. The germline V gene has CDR1 SEHNR and CDR2 FQNEAQ (reference sequence). The CDR3 is made up of 16 amino acids. CDR3 nucleotides: TGTGCCAGCAGTCTAACGATTACGGGAGGGCCTCAGACCCAGTACTTC. Translating it yields CASSLTITGGPQTQYF.

The chain recombines TRBV10-3 with TRBJ2-1; D possibly corresponds to TRBD2 (5 bases). This CDR3 region has 14 residues. Trimming took off 0 bases at V and 4 bases at J, with 7 bases between the two ends. Germline CDR1 reads ENHRY; CDR2 reads SYGVKD. This CDR3 is CAISESERYNEQFF. The CDR3 DNA reads as TGTGCCATCAGTGAGTCAGAGCGGTACAATGAGCAGTTCTTC.

This rearrangement joins TRBV25-1 to TRBJ2-3; 10 bases are a match to TRBD1. V lost 5 bases, J lost 3 bases, and 5 bases stayed unmatched. The CDR3 is 15 amino acids. Germline assignment: CDR1 MGHDK and CDR2 SYGVNS. This CDR3 is CASSPDRGPTDTQYF. The CDR3 DNA is TGTGCCAGCAGTCCCGACAGGGGGCCGACAGATACGCAGTATTTT.

The rearrangement links TRBV9 to TRBJ2-7; D is perhaps TRBD1 or TRBD2 (5 bases each). Germline CDR1 SGDLS, CDR2 YYNGEE. The V end lost 0 bases, the J end lost 3 bases, and 10 bases lay between the germline ends. This CDR3 contains 14 residues. Here the CDR3 DNA reads TGTGCCAGCAGCGTAGGGGGGAGTGACTACGAGCAGTACTTC. Amino acid sequence: CASSVGGSDYEQYF.

This clone showed up just once. The chain couples TRBV2 to TRBJ2-5, with 8 bases that match TRBD1. The CDR3 runs to 18 residues. V dropped 5 bases and J dropped 7; count of bases not matched to a gene: 21. Germline CDR1 is SNHLY and CDR2 is FYNNEI. This CDR3 reads CASSPARRAGGRSTTQYF. The CDR3 DNA reads TGTGCCAGCAGTCCCGCCAGACGCGCAGGGGGCAGGTCCACGACCCAGTACTTC.

This chain joins TRBV5-1 and TRBJ2-5; no clear D. Trimming cost V 4 bases and J 2 bases, with 9 bases left between them. The CDR3 extends over 13 amino acids. Germline lookup yields CDR1 SGHRS and CDR2 YFSETQ. This chain's CDR3 is CASSRTIQETQYF. In DNA form, the CDR3 reads TGCGCCAGCAGCCGAACGATACAAGAGACCCAGTACTTC.

A word on this clone: Because the CDR3 is missing its conserved closing phenylalanine or tryptophan, this is likely a read error. No DNA is shown, since the ends of the CDR3 on it are uncertain; the CDR3 is the one TCRdb lists. The chain carries TRBV21-1 and TRBJ2-7; the table gives TRBD1 as D, unverified against the DNA. TRBV21-1 is termed a pseudogene. Both ends counted, the CDR3 spans 8 residues. The CDR3 protein is CASSIDSR.

Remarks on this clone: Other DNA sequences from this sample encode an identical CDR3 as well. This chain connects TRBV29-1 to TRBJ2-7, with D possibly matching TRBD2 (5 bases). Trimming removed 4 bases at V and 1 base at J, with 8 bases between. This CDR3 has 12 amino acids. Per germline, CDR1 SQVTM and CDR2 ANQGSEA. The DNA of the CDR3 is TGCAGCGTTGTAGAGGGTTCCTACGAGCAGTACTTC. Protein sequence: CSVVEGSYEQYF.

This clone has just a few counts. V usage is TRBV7-9 and J usage is TRBJ1-1, with a weak D call TRBD1 (5 bases). The CDR3 loop spans 13 amino acids. V was cut by 11 bases and J by 0 bases, with 13 bases left in between. Germline values: CDR1 SEHNR, CDR2 FQNEAQ (reference sequence). This CDR3 is CAAGAGLNTEAFF. CDR3 nucleotide sequence: TGTGCCGCGGGTGCAGGGCTGAACACTGAAGCTTTCTTT.

This clone has a handful of counts. The V gene is TRBV7-9, the J gene TRBJ2-6; 7 positions agree with TRBD1. Germline V lookup: CDR1 SEHNR, CDR2 FQNEAQ (reference sequence). The CDR3 loop spans 15 amino acids. The V segment lost 3 bases and the J segment 2 bases; nucleotides outside the gene matches: 1. CDR3 in DNA: TGTGCCAGCAGCTTGCAGGGGGCTGGGGCCAACGTCCTGACTTTC. It translates to CASSLQGAGANVLTF.

This rearrangement joins TRBV6-1 to TRBJ1-1; 9 bases map to TRBD1. The germline CDR1 and CDR2 sequences are MNHNS and SASEGT. The CDR3 runs to 14 residues. The V and J ends lost 6 bases and 5 bases, in that order; junction bases with no gene match: 7. In DNA, the CDR3 is TGTGCCAGCAGCCCGGGACAGGGTAAGACTGAAGCTTTCTTT. Translating gives CASSPGQGKTEAFF.

This clone turned up a few times. The genes are TRBV7-8 and TRBJ2-1; no firm D call. CDR3 size: 11 residues. Trimming removed 4 bases from V and 10 bases from J, with 8 bases in between. The germline gives CDR1 SGHVS, CDR2 FQNEAQ. The DNA for the CDR3 is TGTGCCAGCAGCTCTGTAATGGAGCAGTTCTTC. Translated: CASSSVMEQFF.

V usage is TRBV6-6 and J usage is TRBJ2-7; no reliable D call. The length of the CDR3 is 13 residues. Trimming left V 2 bases short and J 4 bases short, with 9 bases between. Germline values: CDR1 MNHNY, CDR2 SVGAGI (reference sequence). CDR3 residues: CASSYNFVYEQYF. CDR3 coding DNA: TGTGCCAGCAGTTACAACTTTGTATACGAGCAGTACTTC.

This clone was counted many times. The genes are TRBV4-1 and TRBJ2-7; the match to TRBD2 covers 13 bases. The V and J ends lost 5 bases and 5 bases, in that order; junction bases with no gene match: 9. Looked up from germline, CDR1 is MGHRA and CDR2 is YSYEKL. CDR3 length: 16 residues. CDR3 amino acids: CASSLVTGLAGDEQYF. The CDR3 DNA reads TGCGCCAGCAGCTTGGTCACTGGACTAGCGGGAGACGAGCAGTACTTC.

The table lists this clone with many counts. The V call is TRBV5-5, the J call TRBJ2-1; 12 positions agree with TRBD2. V dropped 4 bases and J dropped 8; count of bases not matched to a gene: 4. Germline values: CDR1 SGHKS, CDR2 YYEKEE (reference sequence). The CDR3 covers 14 residues. The CDR3 DNA is TGTGCCAGCAGCAAGAGACTAGCGGGAGATGAGCAGTTCTTC. Its protein product is CASSKRLAGDEQFF.

The chain combines TRBV4-1 with TRBJ2-7; D is ambiguous. Germline values: CDR1 MGHRA, CDR2 YSYEKL. The V gene lost 2 bases and the J gene lost 3 bases, with 14 bases spanning the gap. The CDR3 length is 15 residues. CDR3 loop: CASSQPTSALYEQYF. The CDR3 DNA is TGCGCCAGCAGCCAACCCACTTCGGCCCTCTACGAGCAGTACTTC.